This TCR beta chain was recorded in a study of STAT5B mutations in CD4+ large granular lymphocyte leukemia. Whole-study results and caveats: TRBV06-family usage was enriched in top patient clones (8/27) versus controls (2/35). Around 25% of private leukemic clonotypes occurred rarely in other patients' non-leukemic repertoires.

About this clone: Antigen specificity is unknown.

The CDR3 is made up of 16 amino acids. V shed 6 bases and J 7 bases; nucleotides not matched to a gene: 7. Germline lookup yields CDR1 MNHEY and CDR2 SMNVEV (reference sequence). This was a survey-level run. Per the original methods: Lowest detectable productive clonotype frequency was 2.59 x 10-5. Here immunoSEQ multiplex PCR was the method, and the copy in TCRdb shows in-frame clones only, minus some. The V and J calls and clone size come from that table; D and trimming were worked out from the DNA. The repertoire includes under 35,000 clones, approximately 67% of them detected once, and under 2% sits in the top ten.

Input material: CD4+ T cells from blood buffy coats. The J gene is TRBJ1-6, the V gene TRBV27; 12 bases line up with TRBD1. The TCR comes from a human donor in good health. The CDR3 here is CASSTGTGGMNSPLHF. In nucleotides, the CDR3 is TGTGCCAGCAGCACCGGGACAGGGGGCATGAATTCACCCCTCCACTTT.